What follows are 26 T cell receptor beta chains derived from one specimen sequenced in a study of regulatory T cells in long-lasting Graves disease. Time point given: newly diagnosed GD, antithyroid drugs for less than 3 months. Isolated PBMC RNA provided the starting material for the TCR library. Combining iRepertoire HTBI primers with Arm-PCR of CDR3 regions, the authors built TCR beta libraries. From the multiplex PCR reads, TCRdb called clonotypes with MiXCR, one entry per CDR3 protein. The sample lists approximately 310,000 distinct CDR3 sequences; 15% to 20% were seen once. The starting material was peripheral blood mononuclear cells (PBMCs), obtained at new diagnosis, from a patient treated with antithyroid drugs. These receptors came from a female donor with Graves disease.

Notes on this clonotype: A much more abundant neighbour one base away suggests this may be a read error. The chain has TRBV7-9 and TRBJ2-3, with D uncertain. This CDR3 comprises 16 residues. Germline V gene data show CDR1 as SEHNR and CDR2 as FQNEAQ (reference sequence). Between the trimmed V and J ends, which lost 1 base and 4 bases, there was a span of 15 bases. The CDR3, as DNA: TGTGCCAGCAGCTTAGTTCGTCTCCGGAACGCAGATACGCAGTATTTT. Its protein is CASSLVRLRNADTQYF.

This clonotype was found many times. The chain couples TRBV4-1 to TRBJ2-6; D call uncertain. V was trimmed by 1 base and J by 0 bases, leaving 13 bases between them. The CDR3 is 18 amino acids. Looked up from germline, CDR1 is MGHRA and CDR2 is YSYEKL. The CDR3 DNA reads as TGCGCCAGCAGCCAAGTCCCCAGCCGATCCTCTGGGGCCAACGTCCTGACTTTC. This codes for CASSQVPSRSSGANVLTF.

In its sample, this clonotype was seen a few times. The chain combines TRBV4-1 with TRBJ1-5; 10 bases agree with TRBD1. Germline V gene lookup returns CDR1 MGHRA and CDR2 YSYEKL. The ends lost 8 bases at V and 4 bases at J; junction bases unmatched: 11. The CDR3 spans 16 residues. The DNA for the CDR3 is TGCGCCAGCTCCCGGGACAGGGGCCTTCGTAATCAGCCCCAGCATTTT. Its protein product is CASSRDRGLRNQPQHF.

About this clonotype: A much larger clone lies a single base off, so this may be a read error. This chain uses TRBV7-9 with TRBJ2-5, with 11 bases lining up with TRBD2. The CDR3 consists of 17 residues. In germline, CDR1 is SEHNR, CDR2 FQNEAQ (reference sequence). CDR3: CASSLGGTSGAYNEQYF. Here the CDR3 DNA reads TGCGCCAGCAGCTTGGGTGGGACTAGCGGCGCCTACAATGAGCAGTACTTC.

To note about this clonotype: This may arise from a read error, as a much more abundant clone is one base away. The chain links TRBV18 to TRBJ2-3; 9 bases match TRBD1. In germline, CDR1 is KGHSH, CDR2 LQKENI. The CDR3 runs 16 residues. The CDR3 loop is CASSHSGTGSNTEALF. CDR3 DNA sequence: TGTGCCAGCTCACACTCCGGGACAGGGTCGAACACTGAAGCTCTCTTT.

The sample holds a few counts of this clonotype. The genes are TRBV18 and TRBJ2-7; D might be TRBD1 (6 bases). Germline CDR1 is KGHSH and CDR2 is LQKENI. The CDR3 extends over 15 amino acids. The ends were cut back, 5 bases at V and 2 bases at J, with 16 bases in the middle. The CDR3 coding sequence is TGTGCCAGCTCAACCTACAGGGAAACTACCTACGAGCAGTACTTC. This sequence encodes CASSTYRETTYEQYF.

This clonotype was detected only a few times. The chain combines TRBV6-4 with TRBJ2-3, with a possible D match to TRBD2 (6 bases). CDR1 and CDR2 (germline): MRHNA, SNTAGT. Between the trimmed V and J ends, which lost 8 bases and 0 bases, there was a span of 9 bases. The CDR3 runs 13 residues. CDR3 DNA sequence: TGTGCCAGCCGACGGGGGAGCACAGATACGCAGTATTTT. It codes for CASRRGSTDTQYF.

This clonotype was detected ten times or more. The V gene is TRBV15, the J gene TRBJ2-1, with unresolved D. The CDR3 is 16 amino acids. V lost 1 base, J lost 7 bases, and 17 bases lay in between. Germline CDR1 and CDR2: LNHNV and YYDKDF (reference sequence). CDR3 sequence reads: CATSRAAAAVWNEQFF. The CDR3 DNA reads TGTGCCACCAGCAGAGCGGCGGCAGCAGTTTGGAATGAGCAGTTCTTC.

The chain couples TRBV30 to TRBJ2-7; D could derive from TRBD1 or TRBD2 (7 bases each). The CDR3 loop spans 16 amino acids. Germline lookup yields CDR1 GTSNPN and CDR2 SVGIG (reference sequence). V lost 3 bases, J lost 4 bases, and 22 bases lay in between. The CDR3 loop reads CAWRVMTGHGGYEQYF. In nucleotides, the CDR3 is TGTGCCTGGAGGGTAATGACAGGGCACGGGGGGTACGAGCAGTACTTC.

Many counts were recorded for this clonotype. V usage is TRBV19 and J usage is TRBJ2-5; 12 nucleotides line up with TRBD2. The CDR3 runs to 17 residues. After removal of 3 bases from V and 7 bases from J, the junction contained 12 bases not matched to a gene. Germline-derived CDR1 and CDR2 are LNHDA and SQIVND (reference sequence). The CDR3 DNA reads TGTGCCAGTAGTATCTCTCTAGCGGGAGGGTCCGGTTGGACCCAGTACTTC. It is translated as CASSISLAGGSGWTQYF.

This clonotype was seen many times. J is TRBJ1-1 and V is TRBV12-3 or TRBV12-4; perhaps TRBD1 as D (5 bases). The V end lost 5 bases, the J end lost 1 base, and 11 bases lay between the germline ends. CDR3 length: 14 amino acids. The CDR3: CASSPETENTEAFF. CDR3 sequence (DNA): TGTGCCAGCAGTCCCGAGACAGAGAACACTGAAGCTTTCTTT.

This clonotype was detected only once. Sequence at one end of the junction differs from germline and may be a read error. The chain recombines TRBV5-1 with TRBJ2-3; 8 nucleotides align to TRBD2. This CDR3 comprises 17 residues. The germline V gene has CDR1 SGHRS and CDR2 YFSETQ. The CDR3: CASSDNVVAGKGDTQYF. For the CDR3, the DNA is TGCGCCAGCAGCGATAACGTGGTAGCGGGAAAGGGAGATACTCAGTATTTT.

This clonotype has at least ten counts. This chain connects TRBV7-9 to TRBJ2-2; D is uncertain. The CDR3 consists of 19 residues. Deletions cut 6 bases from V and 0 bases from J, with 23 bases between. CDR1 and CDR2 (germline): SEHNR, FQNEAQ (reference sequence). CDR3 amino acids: CASRPSMIRTQANTGELFF. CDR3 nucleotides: TGTGCCAGCAGGCCCTCCATGATAAGGACGCAGGCGAACACCGGGGAGCTGTTTTTT. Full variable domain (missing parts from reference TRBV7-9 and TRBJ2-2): DTGVSQNPRHKITKRGQNVTFRCDPISEHNRLYWYRQTLGQGPEFLTYFQNEAQLEKSRLLSDRFSAERPKGSFSTLEIQRTEQGDSAMYLCASRPSMIRTQANTGELFFGEGSRLTVL.

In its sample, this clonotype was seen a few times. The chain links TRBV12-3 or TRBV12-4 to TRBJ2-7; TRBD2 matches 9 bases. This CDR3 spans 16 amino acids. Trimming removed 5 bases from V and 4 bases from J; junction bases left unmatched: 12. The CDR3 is CASSPAGPAGGYEQYF. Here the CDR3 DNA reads TGTGCCAGCAGTCCCGCGGGACCAGCGGGGGGATACGAGCAGTACTTC.

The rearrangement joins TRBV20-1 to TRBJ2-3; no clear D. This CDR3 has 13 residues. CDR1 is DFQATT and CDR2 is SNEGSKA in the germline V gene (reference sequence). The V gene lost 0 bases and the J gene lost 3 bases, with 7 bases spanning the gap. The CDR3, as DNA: TGCAGTGCTAGAGAAGTCAAGACAGATACGCAGTATTTT. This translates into CSAREVKTDTQYF.

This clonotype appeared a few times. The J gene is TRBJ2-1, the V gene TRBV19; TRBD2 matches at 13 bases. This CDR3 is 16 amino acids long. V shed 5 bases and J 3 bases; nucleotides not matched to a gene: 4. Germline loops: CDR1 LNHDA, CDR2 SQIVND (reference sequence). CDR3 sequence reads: CASSLRLAGGYNEQFF. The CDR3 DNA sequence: TGTGCCAGTAGTTTAAGACTAGCGGGAGGCTACAATGAGCAGTTCTTC.

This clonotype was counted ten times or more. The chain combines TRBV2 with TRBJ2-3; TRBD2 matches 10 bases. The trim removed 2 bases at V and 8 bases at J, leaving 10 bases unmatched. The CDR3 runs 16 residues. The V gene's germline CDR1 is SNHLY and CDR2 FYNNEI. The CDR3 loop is CASSEFSAGGLVTQYF. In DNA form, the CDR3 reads TGTGCCAGCAGTGAATTCTCAGCGGGAGGGTTGGTTACGCAGTATTTT.

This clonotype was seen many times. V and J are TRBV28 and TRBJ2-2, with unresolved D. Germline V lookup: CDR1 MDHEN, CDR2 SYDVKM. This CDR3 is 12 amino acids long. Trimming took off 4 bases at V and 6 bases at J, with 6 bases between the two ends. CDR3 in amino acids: CASSYGAGELFF. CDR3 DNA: TGTGCCAGCAGTTATGGTGCCGGGGAGCTGTTTTTT.

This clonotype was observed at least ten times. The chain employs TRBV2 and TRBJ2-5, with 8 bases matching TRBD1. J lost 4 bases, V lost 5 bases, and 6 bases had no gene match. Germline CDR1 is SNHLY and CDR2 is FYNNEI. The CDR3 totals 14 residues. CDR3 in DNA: TGTGCCAGCAGTATAGACAGGGGTTCAGAGACCCAGTACTTC. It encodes CASSIDRGSETQYF.

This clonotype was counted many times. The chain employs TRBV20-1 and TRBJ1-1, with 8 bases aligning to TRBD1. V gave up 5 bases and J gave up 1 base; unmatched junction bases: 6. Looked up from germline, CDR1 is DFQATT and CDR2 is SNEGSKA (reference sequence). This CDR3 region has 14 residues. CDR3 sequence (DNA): TGCAGTGCTCGCCCCGGGACAGGGAACACTGAAGCTTTCTTT. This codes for CSARPGTGNTEAFF.

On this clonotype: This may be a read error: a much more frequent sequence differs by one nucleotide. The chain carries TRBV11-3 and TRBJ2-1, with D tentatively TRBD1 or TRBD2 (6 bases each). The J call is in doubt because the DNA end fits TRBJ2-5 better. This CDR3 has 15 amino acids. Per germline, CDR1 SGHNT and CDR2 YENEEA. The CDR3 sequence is CASSLESGAGEAQYF. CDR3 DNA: TGTGCCAGCAGCTTAGAGTCGGGGGCGGGTGAGGCCCAGTACTTC.

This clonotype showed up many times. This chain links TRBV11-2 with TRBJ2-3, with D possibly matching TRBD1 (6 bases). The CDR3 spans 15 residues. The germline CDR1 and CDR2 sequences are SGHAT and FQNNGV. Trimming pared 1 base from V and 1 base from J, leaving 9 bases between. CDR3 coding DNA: TGTGCCAGCAGCTTAGGGGGGCGCGGCACAGATACGCAGTATTTT. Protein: CASSLGGRGTDTQYF.

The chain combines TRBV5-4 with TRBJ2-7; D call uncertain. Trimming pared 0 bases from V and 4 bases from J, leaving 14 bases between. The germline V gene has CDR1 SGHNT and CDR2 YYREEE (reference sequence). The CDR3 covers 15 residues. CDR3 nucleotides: TGTGCCAGCAGCTTGGCCTCGACACCTAAGTACGAGCAGTACTTC. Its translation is CASSLASTPKYEQYF.

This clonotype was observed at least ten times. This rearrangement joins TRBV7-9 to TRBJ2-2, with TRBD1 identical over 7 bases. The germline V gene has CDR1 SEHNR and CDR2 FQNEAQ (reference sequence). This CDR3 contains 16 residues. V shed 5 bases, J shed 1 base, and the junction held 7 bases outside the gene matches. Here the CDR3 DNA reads TGTGCCAGCAGCGCCCTGTGGACAGGGAACACCGGGGAGCTGTTTTTT. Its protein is CASSALWTGNTGELFF.

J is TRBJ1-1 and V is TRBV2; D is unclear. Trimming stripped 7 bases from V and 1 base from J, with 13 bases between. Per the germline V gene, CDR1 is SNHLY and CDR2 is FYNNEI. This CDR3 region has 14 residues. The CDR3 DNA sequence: TGTGCCAGCAAAGGTAATGACCGGAACACTGAAGCTTTCTTT. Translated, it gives CASKGNDRNTEAFF.

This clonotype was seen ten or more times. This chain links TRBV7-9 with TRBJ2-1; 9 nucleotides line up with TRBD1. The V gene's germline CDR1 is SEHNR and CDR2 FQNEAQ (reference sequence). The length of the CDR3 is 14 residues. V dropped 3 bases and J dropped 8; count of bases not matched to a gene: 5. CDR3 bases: TGTGCCAGCAGCTTCGACAGGGGGGAGGATGAGCAGTTCTTC. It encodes CASSFDRGEDEQFF.